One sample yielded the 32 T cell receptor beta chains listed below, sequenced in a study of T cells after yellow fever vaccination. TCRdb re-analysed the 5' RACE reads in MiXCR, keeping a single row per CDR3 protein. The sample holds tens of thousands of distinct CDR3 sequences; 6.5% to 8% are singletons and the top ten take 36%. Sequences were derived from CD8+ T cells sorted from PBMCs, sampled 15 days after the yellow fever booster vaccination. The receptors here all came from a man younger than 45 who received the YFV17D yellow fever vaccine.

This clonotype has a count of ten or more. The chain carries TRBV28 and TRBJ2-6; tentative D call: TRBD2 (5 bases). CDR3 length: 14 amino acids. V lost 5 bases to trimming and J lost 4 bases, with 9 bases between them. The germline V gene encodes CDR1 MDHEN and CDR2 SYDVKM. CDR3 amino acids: CASSPPGGANVLTF. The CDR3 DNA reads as TGTGCCAGCAGTCCCCCGGGGGGGGCCAACGTCCTGACTTTC. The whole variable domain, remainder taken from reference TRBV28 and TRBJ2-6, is DVKVTQSSRYLVKRTGEKVFLECVQDMDHENMFWYRQDPGLGLRLIYFSYDVKMKEKGDIPEGYSVSREKKERFSLILESASTNQTSMYLCASSPPGGANVLTFGAGSRLTVL.

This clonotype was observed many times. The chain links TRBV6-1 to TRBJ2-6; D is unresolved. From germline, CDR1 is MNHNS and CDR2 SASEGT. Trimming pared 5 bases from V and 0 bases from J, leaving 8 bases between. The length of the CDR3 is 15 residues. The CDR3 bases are TGTGCCAGCAGTCCCTGGACCTCTGGGGCCAACGTCCTGACTTTC. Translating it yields CASSPWTSGANVLTF.

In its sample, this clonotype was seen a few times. The CDR3 spells CASSGFVIANGYTF. CDR3 nucleotides: TGTGCCAGCAGCGGTTTTGTTATCGCCAATGGCTACACCTTC. The V gene is TRBV9, the J gene TRBJ1-2; D unresolved. This CDR3 is 14 amino acids long. The germline V gene encodes CDR1 SGDLS and CDR2 YYNGEE. V gave up 3 bases and J gave up 6 bases, with 15 bases separating them.

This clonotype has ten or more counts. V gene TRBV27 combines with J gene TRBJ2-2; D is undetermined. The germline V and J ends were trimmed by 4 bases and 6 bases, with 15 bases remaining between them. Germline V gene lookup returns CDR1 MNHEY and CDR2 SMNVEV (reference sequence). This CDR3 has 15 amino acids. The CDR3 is CASSSGPLQPGELFF. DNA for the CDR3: TGTGCCAGCAGTTCCGGGCCCCTCCAGCCCGGGGAGCTGTTTTTT.

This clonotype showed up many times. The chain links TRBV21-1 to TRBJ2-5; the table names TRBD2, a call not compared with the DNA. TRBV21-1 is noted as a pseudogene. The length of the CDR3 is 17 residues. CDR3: CASSKQTEGGPGETQYF. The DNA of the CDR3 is TGTGCCAGCAGCAAACAAACGGAGGGAGGGCCTGGGGAGACCCAGTACTTC.

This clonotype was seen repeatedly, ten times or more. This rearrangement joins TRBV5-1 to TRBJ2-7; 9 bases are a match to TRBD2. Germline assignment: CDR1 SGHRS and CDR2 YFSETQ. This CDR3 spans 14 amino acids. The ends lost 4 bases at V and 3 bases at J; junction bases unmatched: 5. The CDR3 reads CASSPAGGDYEQYF. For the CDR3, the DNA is TGCGCCAGCAGCCCTGCGGGAGGGGACTACGAGCAGTACTTC.

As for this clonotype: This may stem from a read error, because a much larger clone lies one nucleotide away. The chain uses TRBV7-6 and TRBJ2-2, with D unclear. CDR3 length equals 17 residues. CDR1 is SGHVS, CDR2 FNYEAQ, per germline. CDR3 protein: CANSVEGGALGTGELFF. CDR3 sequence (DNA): TGTGCCAACAGCGTGGAAGGCGGCGCCCTGGGGACCGGGGAGCTGTTTTTT.

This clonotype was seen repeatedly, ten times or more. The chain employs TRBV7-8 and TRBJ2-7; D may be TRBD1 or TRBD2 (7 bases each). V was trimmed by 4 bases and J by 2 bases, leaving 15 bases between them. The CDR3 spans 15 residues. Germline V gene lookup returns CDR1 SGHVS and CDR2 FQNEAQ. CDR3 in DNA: TGTGCCAGCAGCTCTGTGGGAGGGGGCCCCTACGAGCAGTACTTC. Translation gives CASSSVGGGPYEQYF. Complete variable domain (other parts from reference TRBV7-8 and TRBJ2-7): GAGVSQSPRYKVAKRGQDVALRCDPISGHVSLFWYQQALGQGPEFLTYFQNEAQLDKSGLPSDRFFAERPEGSVSTLKIQRTQQEDSAVYLCASSSVGGGPYEQYFGPGTRLTVT.

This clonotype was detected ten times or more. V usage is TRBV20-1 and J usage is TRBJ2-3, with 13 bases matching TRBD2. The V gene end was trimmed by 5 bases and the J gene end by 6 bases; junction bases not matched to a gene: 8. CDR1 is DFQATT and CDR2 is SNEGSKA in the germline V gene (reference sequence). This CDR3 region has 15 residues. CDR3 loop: CSAPRLAGGQDTQYF. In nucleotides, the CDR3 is TGCAGTGCTCCCCGACTAGCGGGAGGTCAGGATACGCAGTATTTT.

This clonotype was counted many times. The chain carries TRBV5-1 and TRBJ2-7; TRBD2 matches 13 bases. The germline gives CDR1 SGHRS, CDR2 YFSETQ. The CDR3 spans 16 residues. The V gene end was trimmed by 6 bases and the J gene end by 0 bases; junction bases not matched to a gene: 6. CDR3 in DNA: TGCGCCAGCACCGGGACTAGCGGGACTAGCTCCTACGAGCAGTACTTC. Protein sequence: CASTGTSGTSSYEQYF. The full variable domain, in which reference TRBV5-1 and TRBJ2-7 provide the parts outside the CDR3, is KAGVTQTPRYLIKTRGQQVTLSCSPISGHRSVSWYQQTPGQGLQFLFEYFSETQRNKGNFPGRFSGRQFSNSRSEMNVSTLELGDSALYLCASTGTSGTSSYEQYFGPGTRLTVT.

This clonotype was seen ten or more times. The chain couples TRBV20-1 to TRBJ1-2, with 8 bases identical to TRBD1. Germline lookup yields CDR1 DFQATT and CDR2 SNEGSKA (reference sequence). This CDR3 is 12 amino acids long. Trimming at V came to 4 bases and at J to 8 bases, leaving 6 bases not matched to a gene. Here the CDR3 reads CSATQTGEGYTF. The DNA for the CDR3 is TGCAGTGCTACGCAGACAGGGGAAGGCTACACCTTC.

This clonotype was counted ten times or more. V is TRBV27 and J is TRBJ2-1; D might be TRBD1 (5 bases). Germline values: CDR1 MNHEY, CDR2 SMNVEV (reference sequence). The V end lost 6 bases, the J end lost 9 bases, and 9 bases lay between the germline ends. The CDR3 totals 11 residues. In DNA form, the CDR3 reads TGTGCCAGCAGGTCAGGGATTGAGCAGTTCTTC. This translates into CASRSGIEQFF.

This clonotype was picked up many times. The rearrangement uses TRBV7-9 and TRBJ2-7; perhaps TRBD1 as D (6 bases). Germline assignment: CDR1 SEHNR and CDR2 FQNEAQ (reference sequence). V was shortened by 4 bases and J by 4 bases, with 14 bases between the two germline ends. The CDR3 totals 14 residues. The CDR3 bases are TGTGCCAGCAGCTCCCGACAGGAGAGTTACGAGCAGTACTTC. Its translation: CASSSRQESYEQYF.

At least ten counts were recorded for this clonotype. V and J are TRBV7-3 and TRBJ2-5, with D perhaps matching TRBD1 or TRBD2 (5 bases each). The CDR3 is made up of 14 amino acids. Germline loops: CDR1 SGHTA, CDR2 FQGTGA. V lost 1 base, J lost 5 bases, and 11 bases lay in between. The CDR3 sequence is CASSLRDPGETQYF. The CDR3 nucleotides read TGTGCCAGCAGCTTAAGGGACCCAGGGGAGACCCAGTACTTC.

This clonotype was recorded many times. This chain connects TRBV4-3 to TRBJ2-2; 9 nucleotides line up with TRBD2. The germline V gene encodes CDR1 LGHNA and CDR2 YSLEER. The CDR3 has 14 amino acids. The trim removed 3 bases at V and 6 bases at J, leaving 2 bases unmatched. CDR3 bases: TGCGCCAGCAGCCAGACTAGCGGAGCCGGGGAGCTGTTTTTT. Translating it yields CASSQTSGAGELFF.

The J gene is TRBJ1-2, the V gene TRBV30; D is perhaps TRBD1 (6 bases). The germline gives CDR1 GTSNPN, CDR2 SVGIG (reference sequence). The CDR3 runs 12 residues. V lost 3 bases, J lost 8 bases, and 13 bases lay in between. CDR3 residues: CAWREQGGGYTF. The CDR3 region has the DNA TGTGCCTGGAGGGAACAGGGAGGAGGCTACACCTTC.

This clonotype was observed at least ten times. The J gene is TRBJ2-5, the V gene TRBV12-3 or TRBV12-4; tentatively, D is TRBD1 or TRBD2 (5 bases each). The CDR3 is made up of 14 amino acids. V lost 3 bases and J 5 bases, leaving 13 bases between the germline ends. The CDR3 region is CASSFRGHGETQYF. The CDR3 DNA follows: TGTGCCAGCAGTTTTCGGGGCCATGGGGAGACCCAGTACTTC.

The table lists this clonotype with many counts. This CDR3 is CASSSLESTYEQYF. The DNA for the CDR3 is TGTGCCAGCAGTTCCCTTGAGAGTACCTACGAGCAGTACTTC. V gene TRBV27 combines with J gene TRBJ2-7; the D is unclear. CDR3 size: 14 residues. V lost 4 bases and J 2 bases, leaving 12 bases between the germline ends. Germline loops: CDR1 MNHEY, CDR2 SMNVEV (reference sequence).

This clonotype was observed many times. CDR3 bases: TGTGCCAGCAGCTTAGAGGGGTTGGACACCGGGGAGCTGTTTTTT. This encodes CASSLEGLDTGELFF. V and J are TRBV7-6 and TRBJ2-2; possibly TRBD1 for D (5 bases). This CDR3 comprises 15 residues. The V end lost 1 base, the J end lost 3 bases, and 9 bases lay between the germline ends. Germline CDR1 SGHVS, CDR2 FNYEAQ. Full variable domain (missing parts from reference TRBV7-6 and TRBJ2-2): GAGVSQSPRYKVTKRGQDVALRCDPISGHVSLYWYRQALGQGPEFLTYFNYEAQQDKSGLPNDRFSAERPEGSISTLTIQRTEQRDSAMYRCASSLEGLDTGELFFGEGSRLTVL.

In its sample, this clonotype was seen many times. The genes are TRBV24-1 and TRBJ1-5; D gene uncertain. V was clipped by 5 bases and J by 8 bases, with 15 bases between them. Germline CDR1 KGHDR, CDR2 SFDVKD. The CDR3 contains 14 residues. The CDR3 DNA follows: TGTGCCACCAGTGGGGCCGACACCAAGGAGCCCCAGCATTTT. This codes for CATSGADTKEPQHF.

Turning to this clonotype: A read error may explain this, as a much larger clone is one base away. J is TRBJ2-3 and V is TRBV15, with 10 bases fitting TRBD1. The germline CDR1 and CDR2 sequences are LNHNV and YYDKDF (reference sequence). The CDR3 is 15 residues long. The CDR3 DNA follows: TGTGCCAACAGCGGAAGGGGACAGGGGTTGTATACGCAGTATTTT. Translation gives CANSGRGQGLYTQYF. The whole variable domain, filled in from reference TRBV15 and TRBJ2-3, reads DAMVIQNPRYQVTQFGKPVTLSCSQTLNHNVMYWYQQKSSQAPKLLFHYYDKDFNNEADTPDNFQSRRPNTSFCFLDIRSPGLGDTAMYLCANSGRGQGLYTQYFGPGTRLTVL.

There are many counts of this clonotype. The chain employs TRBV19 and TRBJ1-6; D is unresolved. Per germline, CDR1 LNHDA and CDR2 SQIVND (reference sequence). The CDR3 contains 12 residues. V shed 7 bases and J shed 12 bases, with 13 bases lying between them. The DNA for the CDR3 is TGTGCCAGTACCACGGGAATTCAACCCCTCCACTTT. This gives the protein CASTTGIQPLHF.

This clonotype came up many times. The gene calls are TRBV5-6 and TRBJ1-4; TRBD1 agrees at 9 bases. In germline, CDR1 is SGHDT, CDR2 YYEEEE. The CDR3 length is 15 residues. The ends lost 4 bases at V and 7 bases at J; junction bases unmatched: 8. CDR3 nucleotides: TGTGCCAGCAGCCGGGAGGGGACAGGGCCTGAAAAACTGTTTTTT. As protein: CASSREGTGPEKLFF.

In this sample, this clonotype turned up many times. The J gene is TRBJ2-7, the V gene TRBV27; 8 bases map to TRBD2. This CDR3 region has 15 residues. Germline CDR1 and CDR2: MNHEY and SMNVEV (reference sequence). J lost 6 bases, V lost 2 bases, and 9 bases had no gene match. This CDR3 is CASSLAQREQGEQYF. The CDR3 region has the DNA TGTGCCAGCAGTTTAGCCCAGCGGGAGCAAGGCGAGCAGTACTTC.

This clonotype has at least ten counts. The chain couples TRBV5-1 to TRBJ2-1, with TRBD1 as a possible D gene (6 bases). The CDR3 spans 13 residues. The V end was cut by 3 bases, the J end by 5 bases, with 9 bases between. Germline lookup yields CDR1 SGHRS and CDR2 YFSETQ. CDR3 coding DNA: TGCGCCAGCAGCTGGACAGAAGACAATGAGCAGTTCTTC. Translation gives CASSWTEDNEQFF.

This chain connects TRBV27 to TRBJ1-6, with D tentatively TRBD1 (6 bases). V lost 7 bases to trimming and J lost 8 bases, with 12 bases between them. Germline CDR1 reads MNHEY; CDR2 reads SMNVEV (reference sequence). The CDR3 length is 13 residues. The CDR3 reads CASTHTGYSPLHF. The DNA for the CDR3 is TGTGCCAGCACGCACACAGGGTATTCACCCCTCCACTTT.

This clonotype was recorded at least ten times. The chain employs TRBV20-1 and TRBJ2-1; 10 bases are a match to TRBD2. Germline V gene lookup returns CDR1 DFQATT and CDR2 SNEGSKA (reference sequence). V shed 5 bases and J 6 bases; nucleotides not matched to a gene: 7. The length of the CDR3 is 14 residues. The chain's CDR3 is CSAVSGRGVNEQFF. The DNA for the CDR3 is TGCAGTGCTGTGAGCGGGAGGGGGGTCAATGAGCAGTTCTTC.

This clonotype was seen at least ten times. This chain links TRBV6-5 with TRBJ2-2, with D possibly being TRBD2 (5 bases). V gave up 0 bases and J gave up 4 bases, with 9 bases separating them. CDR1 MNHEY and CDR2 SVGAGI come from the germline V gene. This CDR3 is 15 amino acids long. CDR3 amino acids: CASSYSTGSTGELFF. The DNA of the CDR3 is TGTGCCAGCAGTTACTCGACGGGGTCCACCGGGGAGCTGTTTTTT.

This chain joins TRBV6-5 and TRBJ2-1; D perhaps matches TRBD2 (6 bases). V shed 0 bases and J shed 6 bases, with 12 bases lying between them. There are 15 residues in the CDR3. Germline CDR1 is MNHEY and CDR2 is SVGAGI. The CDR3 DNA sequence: TGTGCCAGCAGTTACTCCGGGACTTTCTTCAATGAGCAGTTCTTC. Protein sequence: CASSYSGTFFNEQFF.

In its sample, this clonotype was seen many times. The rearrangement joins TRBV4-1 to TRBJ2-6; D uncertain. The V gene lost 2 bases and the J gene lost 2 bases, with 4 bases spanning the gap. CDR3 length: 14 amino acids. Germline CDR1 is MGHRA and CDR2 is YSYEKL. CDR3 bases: TGCGCCAGCAGCCAATTTCCTGGGGCCAACGTCCTGACTTTC. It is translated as CASSQFPGANVLTF.

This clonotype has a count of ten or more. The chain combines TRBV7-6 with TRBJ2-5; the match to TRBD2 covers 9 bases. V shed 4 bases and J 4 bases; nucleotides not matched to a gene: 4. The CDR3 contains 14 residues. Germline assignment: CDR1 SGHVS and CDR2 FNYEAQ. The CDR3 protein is CASSYIAGAETQYF. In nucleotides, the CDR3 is TGTGCCAGCAGCTATATAGCGGGAGCAGAGACCCAGTACTTC. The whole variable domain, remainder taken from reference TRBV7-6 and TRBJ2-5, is GAGVSQSPRYKVTKRGQDVALRCDPISGHVSLYWYRQALGQGPEFLTYFNYEAQQDKSGLPNDRFSAERPEGSISTLTIQRTEQRDSAMYRCASSYIAGAETQYFGPGTRLLVL.

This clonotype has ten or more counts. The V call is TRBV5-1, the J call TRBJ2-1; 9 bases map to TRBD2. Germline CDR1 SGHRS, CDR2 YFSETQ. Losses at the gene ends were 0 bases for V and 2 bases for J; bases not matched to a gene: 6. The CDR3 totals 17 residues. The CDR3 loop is CASSLEASGITYNEQFF. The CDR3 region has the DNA TGCGCCAGCAGCTTGGAGGCTAGCGGGATTACCTACAATGAGCAGTTCTTC.